These 26 T cell receptor beta chains came from one sample sequenced in a study of CD8 T cells in ankylosing spondylitis. Study-level findings and limits: What seemed typical of ankylosing spondylitis blood was a TCR beta motif built from roughly eight highly homologous variants.

MiXCR, run by TCRdb on the 5' RACE reads, gives a single entry per CDR3 protein. This sample carries under 450,000 distinct CDR3 sequences, 15% to 20% of them seen once, and the ten largest clones take over 0.9%. The antigens for these receptors are not known. Sequenced material: blood, either unsorted or a sorted T cell fraction (not recorded which). The receptors originated from a male donor with ankylosing spondylitis.

The rearrangement joins TRBV28 to TRBJ2-3; D not certain. The CDR3 is 12 residues long. Germline values: CDR1 MDHEN, CDR2 SYDVKM. V lost 6 bases and J 5 bases, leaving 9 bases between the germline ends. CDR3 nucleotides: TGTGCCAGCAGCATCCCCCTAGATACGCAGTATTTT. Translation gives CASSIPLDTQYF.

This chain uses TRBV7-9 with TRBJ2-2, with 8 bases matching TRBD2. The length of the CDR3 is 16 residues. Trimming at V came to 3 bases and at J to 6 bases, leaving 9 bases not matched to a gene. Germline loops: CDR1 SEHNR, CDR2 FQNEAQ (reference sequence). CDR3 in amino acids: CASSFVPGLVPGELFF. CDR3 bases: TGTGCCAGCAGCTTCGTTCCGGGACTAGTACCCGGGGAGCTGTTTTTT. The complete variable domain, with remaining parts taken from reference TRBV7-9 and TRBJ2-2, reads DTGVSQNPRHKITKRGQNVTFRCDPISEHNRLYWYRQTLGQGPEFLTYFQNEAQLEKSRLLSDRFSAERPKGSFSTLEIQRTEQGDSAMYLCASSFVPGLVPGELFFGEGSRLTVL.

V usage is TRBV7-2 and J usage is TRBJ2-7, with D hard to call. Trimming took 5 bases from V and 2 from J, leaving 13 bases between them. CDR1 is SGHTA and CDR2 is FQGNSA in the germline V gene. This CDR3 is 14 amino acids long. The CDR3 sequence is CASSPVPKAYEQYF. The CDR3 coding sequence is TGTGCCAGCAGCCCCGTACCGAAGGCCTACGAGCAGTACTTC.

The J gene is TRBJ1-1, the V gene TRBV30; TRBD1 might be the D (5 bases). V lost 0 bases and J 0 bases, leaving 20 bases between the germline ends. Germline V gene data show CDR1 as GTSNPN and CDR2 as SVGIG (reference sequence). The CDR3 extends over 18 amino acids. In nucleotides, the CDR3 is TGTGCCTGGAGTGTCTGGAGCAGAACAGGCAGTATGAACACTGAAGCTTTCTTT. Translation gives CAWSVWSRTGSMNTEAFF. Filled out from reference TRBV30 and TRBJ1-1, the complete variable domain reads SQTIHQWPATLVQPVGSPLSLECTVEGTSNPNLYWYRQAAGRGLQLLFYSVGIGQISSEVPQNLSASRPQDRQFILSSKKLLLSDSGFYLCAWSVWSRTGSMNTEAFFGQGTRLTVV.

The genes are TRBV4-1 and TRBJ1-6; 10 positions agree with TRBD1. CDR3 length: 15 residues. Germline-derived CDR1 and CDR2 are MGHRA and YSYEKL. V shed 1 base and J 10 bases; nucleotides not matched to a gene: 4. The CDR3 loop is CASSQGDRGISPLHF. The CDR3 coding sequence is TGCGCCAGCAGCCAAGGGGACAGGGGTATCTCACCCCTCCACTTT.

This chain joins TRBV3-1 and TRBJ2-2, with D perhaps matching TRBD2 (5 bases). Trimming took 3 bases from V and 9 from J, leaving 8 bases between them. Germline CDR1 LGHDT, CDR2 YNNKEL (reference sequence). The CDR3 has 12 amino acids. The CDR3 sequence: CASSQRRRELFF. The CDR3 nucleotides are TGTGCCAGCAGCCAGAGGAGGCGGGAGCTGTTTTTT.

This chain links TRBV20-1 with TRBJ1-5; TRBD1 aligns across 8 bases. The CDR3 runs 16 residues. From germline, CDR1 is DFQATT and CDR2 SNEGSKA (reference sequence). Trimming cost V 0 bases and J 2 bases; bases outside gene matches: 6. Here the CDR3 reads CSAREPDRGGNQPQHF. The CDR3 nucleotides read TGCAGTGCTAGAGAACCCGACAGGGGTGGCAATCAGCCCCAGCATTTT.

This clonotype was observed at least ten times. The V and J genes are TRBV11-2 and TRBJ1-6, with a weak D call TRBD1 (6 bases). This CDR3 is built from 16 residues. The germline V and J ends were trimmed by 1 base and 9 bases, with 16 bases remaining between them. Looked up from germline, CDR1 is SGHAT and CDR2 is FQNNGV. The CDR3 nucleotides read TGTGCCAGCAGCTTAGGCCGGGGGGACATGGGTTCACCCCTCCACTTT. The encoded protein is CASSLGRGDMGSPLHF.

There are many counts of this clonotype. The CDR3: CATTPGEPTDTQYF. In DNA, the CDR3 is TGTGCCACCACCCCGGGCGAACCCACAGATACGCAGTATTTT. The chain links TRBV10-3 to TRBJ2-3; no definite D call. Per the germline V gene, CDR1 is ENHRY and CDR2 is SYGVKD. This CDR3 has 14 residues. Trimming removed 10 bases from V and 2 bases from J, with 16 bases in between.

This clonotype was seen a handful of times. The CDR3 coding sequence is TGTGCCAGCAGTCCCCGTGTCTTTAGCGGAAACTACAATGAGCAGTTCTTC. Translated: CASSPRVFSGNYNEQFF. The gene calls are TRBV27 and TRBJ2-1; TRBD2 might be the D (6 bases). The CDR3 totals 17 residues. The germline CDR1 and CDR2 sequences are MNHEY and SMNVEV (reference sequence). The ends were cut back, 5 bases at V and 3 bases at J, with 20 bases in the middle.

The J gene is TRBJ1-4, the V gene TRBV4-2, with D possibly matching TRBD1 (5 bases). Per germline, CDR1 LGHNA and CDR2 YNFKEQ. The CDR3 loop spans 15 amino acids. Trimming took off 1 base at V and 7 bases at J, with 13 bases between the two ends. CDR3 DNA sequence: TGTGCCAGCAGCCAAGGTGTAGCGGGGCTTGAAAAACTGTTTTTT. This gives the protein CASSQGVAGLEKLFF.

This chain uses TRBV29-1 with TRBJ2-2; TRBD1 aligns across 7 bases. This CDR3 has 15 amino acids. Losses at the gene ends were 3 bases for V and 0 bases for J; bases not matched to a gene: 4. Germline lookup yields CDR1 SQVTM and CDR2 ANQGSEA. This chain's CDR3 is CSVEGDRANTGELFF. CDR3 DNA sequence: TGCAGCGTTGAGGGGGACAGAGCGAACACCGGGGAGCTGTTTTTT.

The rearrangement uses TRBV19 and TRBJ1-1; TRBD1 aligns across 7 bases. This CDR3 comprises 16 residues. V was clipped by 4 bases and J by 1 base; unmatched bases: 9. Germline V gene sequence: CDR1 LNHDA, CDR2 SQIVND (reference sequence). CDR3 sequence: CASSTHDRVRNTEAFF. As DNA, the CDR3 is TGTGCCAGTAGTACCCACGACAGGGTAAGGAACACTGAAGCTTTCTTT.

The chain employs TRBV5-6 and TRBJ2-1; tentative D call: TRBD2 (5 bases). V lost 5 bases to trimming and J lost 12 bases, with 15 bases between them. Germline V lookup: CDR1 SGHDT, CDR2 YYEEEE. This CDR3 spans 12 amino acids. CDR3 sequence: CASSLPPAGQFF. The CDR3 DNA reads as TGTGCCAGCAGTCTACCTCCCGCGGGGCAGTTCTTC. Supplemented by reference TRBV5-6 and TRBJ2-1, the full variable domain reads DAGVTQSPTHLIKTRGQQVTLRCSPKSGHDTVSWYQQALGQGPQFIFQYYEEEERQRGNFPDRFSGHQFPNYSSELNVNALLLGDSALYLCASSLPPAGQFFGPGTRLTVL.

The chain has TRBV11-2 and TRBJ1-1; D unclear. The CDR3 consists of 14 residues. V was cut by 2 bases and J by 5 bases, with 12 bases left in between. Germline V gene lookup returns CDR1 SGHAT and CDR2 FQNNGV. In DNA form, the CDR3 reads TGTGCCAGCAGCTTAAGCAAACCGAGGACTGAAGCTTTCTTT. Translating it yields CASSLSKPRTEAFF.

V gene TRBV20-1 combines with J gene TRBJ1-6; 10 positions agree with TRBD1. The CDR3 is made up of 12 amino acids. CDR1 DFQATT and CDR2 SNEGSKA come from the germline V gene (reference sequence). The J segment lost 11 bases and the V segment lost 6 bases, leaving 4 bases of the junction unmatched. CDR3 sequence: CSAGTGETPLHF. DNA of the CDR3: TGCAGTGCAGGGACAGGGGAAACACCCCTCCACTTT.

This clonotype was detected only a few times. The CDR3 DNA reads TGTGCCACCGCGGGACGGCTCCAAGAGACCCAGTACTTC. Translation: CATAGRLQETQYF. The genes are TRBV10-3 and TRBJ2-5; tentative D call: TRBD2 (6 bases). CDR3 length equals 13 residues. Trimming took off 10 bases at V and 1 base at J, with 13 bases between the two ends. Germline V lookup: CDR1 ENHRY, CDR2 SYGVKD.

The chain joins TRBV7-2 to TRBJ2-6, with D unresolved. In germline, CDR1 is SGHTA, CDR2 FQGNSA. The CDR3 covers 13 residues. V was trimmed by 2 bases and J by 4 bases, leaving 3 bases between them. CDR3 region: CASSLLGANVLTF. The CDR3 coding sequence is TGTGCCAGCAGCTTACTGGGGGCCAACGTCCTGACTTTC.

The chain links TRBV6-5 to TRBJ2-5; 9 bases are shared with TRBD2. Germline V gene sequence: CDR1 MNHEY, CDR2 SVGAGI. Unmatched junction bases numbered 8, after V lost 7 bases and J lost 5 bases. The CDR3 extends over 14 amino acids. Written as DNA, the CDR3 is TGTGCCAGCATTAATAGCGGGAGCGGGGAGACCCAGTACTTC. It translates to CASINSGSGETQYF.

This clonotype was counted between two and nine times. The chain is built from TRBV11-2 and TRBJ1-3, with 8 bases fitting TRBD1. Germline values: CDR1 SGHAT, CDR2 FQNNGV. Trimming at V came to 4 bases and at J to 0 bases, leaving 14 bases not matched to a gene. The CDR3 contains 19 residues. This CDR3 reads CASSSPGQVSQNSGNTIYF. CDR3 sequence (DNA): TGTGCCAGCAGCTCTCCGGGACAGGTCTCACAAAACTCTGGAAACACCATATATTTT.

This clonotype was recorded a few times. J is TRBJ1-2 and V is TRBV5-6, with unresolved D. Per germline, CDR1 SGHDT and CDR2 YYEEEE. Deletions cut 0 bases from V and 4 bases from J, with 10 bases between. The CDR3 consists of 14 residues. CDR3 nucleotides: TGTGCCAGCAGCTTGGAGCGGAACCTCTATGGCTACACCTTC. This gives the protein CASSLERNLYGYTF.

This clonotype occurred a few times. The chain recombines TRBV21-1 with TRBJ2-1; TRBD2 is taken as the D call from the table, unchecked against the DNA. TRBV21-1 is shown as a pseudogene. The CDR3 consists of 21 residues. Here the CDR3 DNA reads TGTGCCAGCTACTCCACAGACTACCTGTTCCGAACTAGCGGGAGGGCCGGTGAGCAGTTCTTC. Translated, it gives CASYSTDYLFRTSGRAGEQFF.

This clonotype was seen only a few times. V usage is TRBV2 and J usage is TRBJ1-2, with D possibly matching TRBD1 (5 bases). This CDR3 has 12 amino acids. Germline values: CDR1 SNHLY, CDR2 FYNNEI. The V gene lost 5 bases and the J gene lost 6 bases, with 10 bases spanning the gap. In DNA form, the CDR3 reads TGTGCCAGCAGTTCGACAGCAGATGGCTACACCTTC. It codes for CASSSTADGYTF.

The chain has TRBV5-5 and TRBJ1-1, with 9 bases aligning to TRBD1. V lost 1 base and J lost 0; bases outside the gene matches: 1. Germline-derived CDR1 and CDR2 are SGHKS and YYEKEE (reference sequence). This CDR3 region has 15 residues. The CDR3 region is CASSLWTGVNTEAFF. The CDR3 DNA reads TGTGCCAGCAGCTTGTGGACAGGGGTGAACACTGAAGCTTTCTTT.

This clonotype was observed a few times. This chain uses TRBV7-3 with TRBJ2-1, with 7 positions matching TRBD2. This CDR3 is 15 amino acids long. Losses at the gene ends were 2 bases for V and 9 bases for J; bases not matched to a gene: 10. Germline lookup yields CDR1 SGHTA and CDR2 FQGTGA. DNA of the CDR3: TGTGCCAGCAGCTTAGGGGGGGAGACGGCGGGTGAGCAGTTCTTC. The encoded protein is CASSLGGETAGEQFF.

This sequence joins TRBV20-1 and TRBJ2-1, with 10 bases fitting TRBD1. J gave up 14 bases and V 7 bases, and 11 bases lay outside the gene matches. This CDR3 region has 12 residues. CDR1 is DFQATT, CDR2 SNEGSKA, per germline (reference sequence). The CDR3, as DNA: TGCAGTGTCGCTATACCGGGACAGGGGAAGTTCTTC. Amino acid sequence: CSVAIPGQGKFF.